This is a list of T cell receptor beta chains from one sample in a study of T cell repertoires in cytomegalovirus infection. TCRdb analysed the reads with MiXCR anew, one entry per CDR3 protein. In the table there are 200,000 to 300,000 distinct CDR3 sequences, over 9% of which are singletons. Sequencing was carried out using PBMCs. The receptors come from a human donor in good health (CMV status not recorded). Some clones in this sample may be carry-over from other donors' samples. The CDR3 runs from the conserved cysteine through the conserved F or W. The D gene is left open where the match is weak. Part of the rows lack a size; the others show once, few, many or a class for expanded clones.

v_call,j_call,d_call,clone_size,cdr3_nt,cdr3_aa
TRBV29-1,TRBJ2-3,-,-,TGCAGCGTTGGGCAGGTCGCAGATACGCAGTATTTT,CSVGQVADTQYF
TRBV7-2,TRBJ2-2,-,many,TGTGCCAGCAGCTGGGGAGTTTCGAACACCGGGGAGCTGTTTTTT,CASSWGVSNTGELFF
TRBV6-2/TRBV6-3,TRBJ2-2,-,-,TGTGCCAGCAGTTACCGTGGGACAACGAACACCGGGGAGCTGTTTTTT,CASSYRGTTNTGELFF
TRBV19,TRBJ1-2,TRBD1,many,TGTGCCAGTAGTACCGGACAGGGGGCAGATGGCTACACCTTC,CASSTGQGADGYTF
TRBV4-3,TRBJ2-3,TRBD2,-,TGCGCCAGCAGCCAAGATGGGAGGGAGTCAGATACGCAGTATTTT,CASSQDGRESDTQYF
TRBV7-2,TRBJ1-3,TRBD1,many,TGTGCCAGCAGCTTAGTTGGGACAGGCCCTTTAAACTCTGGAAACACCATATATTTT,CASSLVGTGPLNSGNTIYF
TRBV30,TRBJ1-1,-,-,TGTGCCTGGAGTCGGGGGGGAAAGAACACTGAAGCTTTCTTT,CAWSRGGKNTEAFF
TRBV7-2,TRBJ1-1,-,many,TGTGCCAGCAGCCTTGGGGGGGGCGGCACTGAAGCTTTCTTT,CASSLGGGGTEAFF
TRBV7-2,TRBJ1-4,TRBD1,many,TGTGCCAGCAGCCGTACAGGGGGCGCGAGAACTAATGAAAAACTGTTTTTT,CASSRTGGARTNEKLFF
TRBV12-3/TRBV12-4,TRBJ2-1,-,-,TGTGCCAGCAGTCGCCTCGGGGGGCCGTCCTACAATGAGCAGTTCTTC,CASSRLGGPSYNEQFF
TRBV14,TRBJ1-3,-,-,TGTGCCAGCAGCCAAGGAGGGCGGACCTCTGGAAACACCATATATTTT,CASSQGGRTSGNTIYF
TRBV15,TRBJ1-1,TRBD1,few,TGTGCCACCAGCAGACAGACAGGGTCGAACACTGAAGCTTTCTTT,CATSRQTGSNTEAFF
TRBV7-2,TRBJ1-6,-,many,TGTGCCAGCAGCTTAGCGGCAGGGGAGTATTCACCCCTCCACTTT,CASSLAAGEYSPLHF
TRBV27,TRBJ1-1,-,-,TGTGCCAGCAGTCTTCGGACGGGGGGGGGCACTGGAGCTTTCTTT,CASSLRTGGGTGAFF
TRBV6-2/TRBV6-3,TRBJ2-7,-,many,TGTGCCAGCAGCCAAAACGGACACCCTGTTCGGGAGCAGTACTTC,CASSQNGHPVREQYF
TRBV28,TRBJ1-1,TRBD1,many,TGTGCCAGCAGTTTGGGACAGGGATCTACGAACACTGAAGCTTTCTTT,CASSLGQGSTNTEAFF
TRBV11-2,TRBJ2-4,-,many,TGTGCCAGCAGCTTACCCCTCAGGGGTTTAGCCAAAAACATTCAGTACTTC,CASSLPLRGLAKNIQYF
TRBV4-1,TRBJ1-2,-,many,TGCGCCAGCAGCCAATTTACTCAGGGGAACTATGGCTACACCTTC,CASSQFTQGNYGYTF
TRBV7-2,TRBJ2-1,TRBD1,many,TGTGCCAGCAGCTTTTTACAGGGGAATGAGCAGTTCTTC,CASSFLQGNEQFF
TRBV20-1,TRBJ2-2,-,many,TGCAGTGCTAGACTCCCGGGACGGATAAACACCGGGGAGCTGTTTTTT,CSARLPGRINTGELFF
TRBV7-2,TRBJ1-2,-,many,TGTGCCAGCAGCGGCAGGGGACTCATCGGGGGCTACACCTTC,CASSGRGLIGGYTF
TRBV5-1,TRBJ2-2,-,-,TGCGCCAGCAGCTTGGTGCTACAGGGGAACACCGGGGAGCTGTTTTTT,CASSLVLQGNTGELFF
TRBV7-8,TRBJ2-3,TRBD1,-,TGTGCCAGCAGCATCGACAGGGACAAGGGCACAGATACGCAGTATTTT,CASSIDRDKGTDTQYF
TRBV25-1,TRBJ2-2,TRBD1,-,TGTGCCAGCAGGAAGGGGGCAGCGGGGGAGCTGTTTTTT,CASRKGAAGELFF
TRBV6-5,TRBJ2-5,-,many,TGTGCCAGCTTGGGTTTTTCTCAAGAGACCCAGTACTTC,CASLGFSQETQYF
TRBV7-2,TRBJ2-5,-,many,TGTGCCAGCAGCCAGGGGCGGGGAGAAGAGACCCAGTACTTC,CASSQGRGEETQYF
TRBV7-2,TRBJ1-1,-,many,TGTGCCAGCAGCTTGTACAGACAGAACACTGAAGCTTTCTTT,CASSLYRQNTEAFF
TRBV5-6,TRBJ1-1,TRBD1,-,TGTGCCAGCAGCTGGGACAGAATGAACACTGAAGCTTTATTT,CASSWDRMNTEALF
TRBV28,TRBJ2-3,TRBD2,many,TGTGCCAGCAGTCTAGCGGGGGTGAACACAGATACGCAGTATTTT,CASSLAGVNTDTQYF
TRBV7-2,TRBJ2-7,-,many,TGTGCCAGCAGCTTAGGGCCCAGCATATACGAGCAGTACTTC,CASSLGPSIYEQYF
TRBV7-2,TRBJ2-7,TRBD2,many,TGTGCCAGCAGCTTAGTACACGGGCGGCTAGCGGGGGGAGAGGTGCAGTACTTC,CASSLVHGRLAGGEVQYF
TRBV6-1,TRBJ1-2,-,many,TGTGCCAGCAGGGACCCTAGCTATGGCTACACCTTC,CASRDPSYGYTF
TRBV6-2/TRBV6-3,TRBJ1-5,-,-,TGTGCCAGCAGCCACGAGGTAGCGGCTCAGCCCCAGCATTTT,CASSHEVAAQPQHF
TRBV25-1,TRBJ2-3,TRBD2,-,TGTGCCAGCTCTGGGACTAGCGGGAGGCAACGCACAGATACGCAGTATTTT,CASSGTSGRQRTDTQYF
TRBV7-6,TRBJ1-1,-,many,TGTGCCAGCAGCCCCGGGCCCGGCGGGGGCACTGAAGCTTTCTTT,CASSPGPGGGTEAFF
TRBV7-2,TRBJ1-1,-,many,TGTGCCAGCAGCTATGGGTCGGGCTTGAACACTGAAGCTTTCTTT,CASSYGSGLNTEAFF
TRBV19,TRBJ1-6,-,-,TGTGCCAGTAGTATCGATGATGTAAATTCACCCCTCCACTTT,CASSIDDVNSPLHF
TRBV12-3/TRBV12-4,TRBJ1-1,TRBD1,many,TGTGCCAGCAGTTTAACGCGGACAGGACCAGTGAACACTGAAGCTTTCTTT,CASSLTRTGPVNTEAFF
TRBV19,TRBJ1-2,-,-,TGTGCCAGTAGAGGGGGTAGATATGGCTACACCTTC,CASRGGRYGYTF
TRBV7-9,TRBJ2-1,-,-,TGTGCCAGCGTTGCCCTCGGGGGAAGGGGGCAGTTCTTC,CASVALGGRGQFF
TRBV7-2,TRBJ2-1,TRBD1,many,TGTGCCAGCAGCCTAAGTGACAGGGTCAATGAGCAGTTCTTC,CASSLSDRVNEQFF
TRBV20-1,TRBJ2-1,-,few,TGCAGTGCTAGTCTGGGGGGGGGCCTCTGGGATGAGCAGTTCTTC,CSASLGGGLWDEQFF
TRBV7-2,TRBJ2-7,-,many,TGTGCCAGCAGCTTAGTCGGGGGACAGAACTCCTACGAGCAGTACTTC,CASSLVGGQNSYEQYF
TRBV7-2,TRBJ2-1,-,many,TGTGCCAGCAGCTCAGACTCGCTATGGTTCTTC,CASSSDSLWFF
TRBV14,TRBJ2-7,-,few,TGTGCCAGCAGCCCGGGGTGGGGGTCTTCCTCCTACGAGCAGTACTTC,CASSPGWGSSSYEQYF